The 21 T cell receptor beta chains below come from one sample, sequenced in a study of T-cell memory formation after mild COVID-19. TCRdb itself ran the 5' RACE reads through MiXCR, one entry per CDR3 protein. The sample carries around 340,000 distinct CDR3 sequences, roughly 13% recorded once. The sample was PBMCs or a T cell subset sorted from them (not recorded which). These receptors all stem from a man aged 18 to 29 who had mild COVID-19 (a few samples of this study predate the infection). Cell type and time point are not known.

This clonotype has a handful of counts. The chain combines TRBV7-9 with TRBJ1-1; D perhaps matches TRBD1 (6 bases). V lost 1 base to trimming and J lost 4 bases, with 13 bases between them. Germline V gives CDR1 SEHNR, CDR2 FQNEAQ (reference sequence). The CDR3 is 15 residues long. This CDR3 is CASSLVIGGFTEAFF. The CDR3 DNA reads TGTGCCAGCAGCTTAGTAATTGGGGGCTTCACTGAAGCTTTCTTT.

The rearrangement joins TRBV6-5 to TRBJ2-3, with 7 bases lining up with TRBD1. From germline, CDR1 is MNHEY and CDR2 SVGAGI. Germline trimming cut 1 base from V and 4 bases from J; bases unmatched to any gene: 5. The CDR3 is made up of 15 amino acids. CDR3 bases: TGTGCCAGCAGTTACTGGTCAGGGGGACCAGATACGCAGTATTTT. Translation gives CASSYWSGGPDTQYF.

This clonotype was detected only a few times. The chain links TRBV18 to TRBJ1-6; D unresolved. Germline CDR1 KGHSH, CDR2 LQKENI. The CDR3 length is 15 residues. V gave up 2 bases and J gave up 5 bases, with 10 bases separating them. CDR3: CASSPRSENNSPLHF. CDR3 nucleotide sequence: TGTGCCAGCTCACCAAGGTCAGAGAATAATTCACCCCTCCACTTT.

This chain connects TRBV12-3 or TRBV12-4 to TRBJ1-5; 7 nucleotides line up with TRBD1. J was trimmed by 3 bases and V by 7 bases; bases with no gene match: 6. CDR3 length: 14 amino acids. CDR3 nucleotides: TGTGCCAGCAACAGGGGCCCACACAATCAGCCCCAGCATTTT. Its translation: CASNRGPHNQPQHF.

Here the CDR3 reads CASSQQVTDTQYF. The CDR3 DNA is TGCGCCAGCAGCCAACAGGTTACAGATACGCAGTATTTT. The J gene is TRBJ2-3, the V gene TRBV4-3; D is unresolved. CDR1 LGHNA and CDR2 YSLEER come from the germline V gene. V was cut by 2 bases and J by 3 bases, with 6 bases left in between. The CDR3 is 13 residues long.

This clonotype was counted ten times or more. The chain links TRBV12-3 or TRBV12-4 to TRBJ1-5, with TRBD1 identical over 7 bases. The ends lost 6 bases at V and 3 bases at J; junction bases unmatched: 5. The CDR3 has 14 amino acids. The CDR3 DNA is TGTGCCAGCAGCCAGGGACAGACCAATCAGCCCCAGCATTTT. The encoded protein is CASSQGQTNQPQHF.

The rearrangement joins TRBV7-2 to TRBJ2-2; D might be TRBD2 (5 bases). V dropped 3 bases and J dropped 6 bases, with 14 bases sitting between them. CDR3 length: 15 residues. The V gene's germline CDR1 is SGHTA and CDR2 FQGNSA. The DNA of the CDR3 is TGTGCCAGCAGCTTCTTACTCGGGGTTCCCGGGGAGCTGTTTTTT. Protein sequence: CASSFLLGVPGELFF.

This clonotype was seen repeatedly, ten times or more. The chain is built from TRBV29-1 and TRBJ2-3, with TRBD2 matching over 14 bases. The length of the CDR3 is 16 residues. V shed 2 bases, J shed 2 bases, and the junction held 3 bases outside the gene matches. The V gene's germline CDR1 is SQVTM and CDR2 ANQGSEA. The CDR3 loop reads CSVEMGLAGDTDTQYF. CDR3 nucleotide sequence: TGCAGCGTTGAAATGGGACTAGCGGGGGACACAGATACGCAGTATTTT.

This clonotype occurred a few times. The CDR3 nucleotides are TGCGCCAGCAGCCAAGGGAGGCGGGTCGGGGAGCTGTTTTTT. This gives the protein CASSQGRRVGELFF. The chain recombines TRBV4-1 with TRBJ2-2; a possible D gene is TRBD2 (5 bases). The V end lost 1 base, the J end lost 7 bases, and 10 bases lay between the germline ends. This CDR3 spans 14 amino acids. Germline assignment: CDR1 MGHRA and CDR2 YSYEKL.

This clonotype was seen a handful of times. The CDR3 sequence is CASSKRGRGETQYF. In nucleotides, the CDR3 is TGTGCCAGCTCTAAGAGAGGGCGAGGGGAGACCCAGTACTTC. The V and J genes are TRBV2 and TRBJ2-5; a possible D gene is TRBD2 (5 bases). The CDR3 has 14 residues. Germline lookup yields CDR1 SNHLY and CDR2 FYNNEI. Deletions cut 8 bases from V and 5 bases from J, with 18 bases between.

This clonotype was counted only a few times. The rearrangement links TRBV20-1 to TRBJ1-1; D unclear. This CDR3 contains 12 residues. With 3 bases removed from V and 4 bases from J, the gap between germline ends came to 9 bases. From germline, CDR1 is DFQATT and CDR2 SNEGSKA (reference sequence). The CDR3 loop is CSASGSTTEAFF. The DNA for the CDR3 is TGCAGTGCTAGTGGTTCGACCACTGAAGCTTTCTTT.

There are many counts of this clonotype. The chain employs TRBV19 and TRBJ2-5; 8 bases are a match to TRBD1. The CDR3 is 15 residues long. Per germline, CDR1 LNHDA and CDR2 SQIVND (reference sequence). V was pared by 5 bases and J by 1 base, with 6 bases of the junction left unmatched. The CDR3 nucleotides are TGTGCCAGTAGTCCCGGGACAGGAACCCAAGAGACCCAGTACTTC. It codes for CASSPGTGTQETQYF.

This clonotype was seen ten or more times. J is TRBJ2-1 and V is TRBV20-1; 8 bases fit TRBD2. V dropped 1 base and J dropped 8; count of bases not matched to a gene: 1. Germline CDR1 and CDR2: DFQATT and SNEGSKA (reference sequence). The CDR3 totals 12 residues. The CDR3 DNA reads as TGCAGTGCTAGAGTCGGGGGGGATGAGCAGTTCTTC. As protein: CSARVGGDEQFF.

The chain is built from TRBV18 and TRBJ2-3; D unclear. This CDR3 is 16 amino acids long. V dropped 3 bases and J dropped 0 bases, with 13 bases sitting between them. Germline V gives CDR1 KGHSH, CDR2 LQKENI. This chain's CDR3 is CASSPGSGSSTDTQYF. In nucleotides, the CDR3 is TGTGCCAGCTCACCCGGTTCAGGATCTAGCACAGATACGCAGTATTTT.

This chain joins TRBV7-7 and TRBJ2-5; the match to TRBD2 covers 8 bases. This CDR3 region has 15 residues. Germline trimming cut 5 bases from V and 4 bases from J; bases unmatched to any gene: 9. Germline CDR1 reads SSHAT; CDR2 reads FNYEAQ (reference sequence). The CDR3 loop is CASSTGGAQSETQYF. The DNA of the CDR3 is TGTGCCAGCAGCACCGGGGGGGCTCAGTCAGAGACCCAGTACTTC.

Only one count was recorded for this clonotype. This chain uses TRBV29-1 with TRBJ2-1, with 9 bases matching TRBD1. V trimming: 6 bases; J trimming: 2 bases; junction bases outside the gene matches: 8. Germline loops: CDR1 SQVTM, CDR2 ANQGSEA. The CDR3 covers 15 residues. The CDR3 region has the DNA TGCAGCGTGGAGACAGGGGGTGTACCCTACAATGAGCAGTTCTTC. This translates into CSVETGGVPYNEQFF.

This clonotype was seen more than once but under ten times. The chain is built from TRBV7-3 and TRBJ2-2; 11 bases agree with TRBD2. This CDR3 contains 21 residues. With 1 base clipped from V and 4 bases from J, the junction kept 17 bases outside the gene matches. Per the germline V gene, CDR1 is SGHTA and CDR2 is FQGTGA. For the CDR3, the DNA is TGTGCCAGCAGCTTAAGGGGACTAGCGGAAAACTACGATCGACCCACCGGGGAGCTGTTTTTT. Encoded protein: CASSLRGLAENYDRPTGELFF. Full variable domain (remainder filled in from reference TRBV7-3 and TRBJ2-2): GAGVSQTPSNKVTEKGKYVELRCDPISGHTALYWYRQSLGQGPEFLIYFQGTGAADDSGLPNDRFFAVRPEGSVSTLKIQRTERGDSAVYLCASSLRGLAENYDRPTGELFFGEGSRLTVL.

The chain recombines TRBV7-9 with TRBJ2-3; D gene ambiguous. Trimming shortened V by 5 bases and J by 7 bases, and 19 bases separated the two germline ends. Germline CDR1 is SEHNR and CDR2 is FQNEAQ (reference sequence). CDR3 length: 15 amino acids. CDR3 protein: CASSPGRGRLYTQYF. The DNA for the CDR3 is TGTGCCAGCAGCCCCGGGCGCGGCCGGTTATATACGCAGTATTTT.

In this sample, this clonotype turned up a few times. This rearrangement joins TRBV7-9 to TRBJ2-1; a weak D match, TRBD1 (6 bases). Germline CDR1 and CDR2: SEHNR and FQNEAQ (reference sequence). This CDR3 region has 12 residues. The ends were cut back, 6 bases at V and 12 bases at J, with 15 bases in the middle. The CDR3 region has the DNA TGTGCCAGCAGTCGACAGGCCGTTGCGCAGTTCTTC. Encoded protein: CASSRQAVAQFF.

In this sample, this clonotype turned up a few times. This chain links TRBV5-4 with TRBJ2-6; no reliable D call. The V gene's germline CDR1 is SGHNT and CDR2 YYREEE (reference sequence). This CDR3 spans 15 amino acids. Between the trimmed V and J ends, which lost 0 bases and 0 bases, there was a span of 4 bases. CDR3 region: CASSLDSSGANVLTF. The CDR3 DNA is TGTGCCAGCAGCTTGGATAGCTCTGGGGCCAACGTCCTGACTTTC.

This clonotype has only a few counts. The chain combines TRBV7-8 with TRBJ2-7, with 12 bases lining up with TRBD2. The CDR3 length is 13 residues. V lost 5 bases, J lost 7 bases, and 3 bases stayed unmatched. CDR1 is SGHVS and CDR2 is FQNEAQ in the germline V gene. The CDR3 is CASSVLAGGEQYF. CDR3 nucleotides: TGTGCCAGCAGCGTACTAGCGGGGGGTGAGCAGTACTTC.